The 5 T cell receptor beta chains listed next were all sequenced from one sample in a study of cytomegalovirus exposure and HLA in healthy donors. The PCR ran on 60 Vbeta and 13 Jbeta primers. This table comes from immunoSEQ multiplex PCR, and its TCRdb copy is limited to in-frame clones, with some not included. The sample includes about 210,000 clones, around 78% of them seen just once. Sequencing was carried out using PBMCs. Receptor source: a boy between 10 and 17 years old in good health and CMV-seronegative.

The chain recombines TRBV7-9 with TRBJ2-1; 11 nucleotides align to TRBD2. The CDR3 is 16 residues long. Per germline, CDR1 SEHNR and CDR2 FQNEAQ (reference sequence). V shed 1 base and J 8 bases; nucleotides not matched to a gene: 7. This CDR3 is CASSLGVAGGPDEQFF. The CDR3 DNA reads TGTGCCAGCAGCTTAGGGGTAGCGGGGGGGCCAGATGAGCAGTTCTTC.

This clone was seen only once. The chain has TRBV19 and TRBJ2-3; perhaps TRBD1 as D (6 bases). Germline V gives CDR1 LNHDA, CDR2 SQIVND (reference sequence). Trimming removed 5 bases from V and 6 bases from J, with 9 bases in between. The CDR3 is made up of 12 amino acids. CDR3 bases: TGTGCCAGTAGTCCGGGACACGATACGCAGTATTTT. Translating it yields CASSPGHDTQYF.

This clone was seen just once. The CDR3 spells CASSLGHRPNYEQYF. CDR3 DNA sequence: TGCGCCAGCAGCTTGGGACACCGCCCCAACTACGAGCAGTACTTC. The rearrangement joins TRBV5-1 to TRBJ2-7, with D unresolved. Trimming left V 0 bases short and J 3 bases short, with 13 bases between. The CDR3 loop spans 15 amino acids. The germline gives CDR1 SGHRS, CDR2 YFSETQ.

The chain combines TRBV30 with TRBJ1-5, with TRBD1 matching 7 bases. This CDR3 region has 14 residues. V lost 5 bases to trimming and J lost 4 bases; unmatched junction nucleotides: 8. In germline, CDR1 is GTSNPN, CDR2 SVGIG (reference sequence). CDR3 sequence: CAWSRPGGNQPQHF. CDR3 sequence (DNA): TGTGCCTGGTCCAGACCAGGGGGTAATCAGCCCCAGCATTTT.

This rearrangement joins TRBV5-6 to TRBJ1-1; 8 bases are a match to TRBD1. Germline CDR1 reads SGHDT; CDR2 reads YYEEEE. V lost 4 bases, J lost 2 bases, and 7 bases stayed unmatched. The CDR3 has 15 amino acids. The DNA for the CDR3 is TGTGCCAGCAGCCGGGGGGACAGGACCAACACTGAAGCTTTCTTT. It translates to CASSRGDRTNTEAFF.